The TCR beta chain under discussion was sequenced for a study of human T cells and chemical hapten exposure. Study-level findings and limits: Counts of TCRs above 1 in 1000 frequency stayed unchanged with DPC sensitization.

CDR1 is LGHNA and CDR2 is YSLEER in the germline V gene. The CDR3 covers 14 residues. V gave up 3 bases and J gave up 5 bases; unmatched junction bases: 2. The sample's time point: patch test 2, 6 weeks after DPC sensitization. Regarding treatment: therapeutic diphenylcyclopropenone sensitization with weekly scalp DPC. In the case of this clonotype: Antigen unknown.

TCRdb redid the calling of the RACE reads with MiXCR, one entry per CDR3 protein. Here the sample spans a few hundred thousand distinct CDR3 sequences, about 6.3% being singletons. The chain uses TRBV4-3 and TRBJ2-3; TRBD2 agrees at 10 bases. The sequences come from whole blood, collected in connection with sensitization to the hapten diphenylcyclopropenone (DPC). This sequence was found in a woman between 18 and 29 years old with alopecia areata. Some clones in this sample may be carry-over from other donors' samples. CDR3 DNA sequence: TGCGCCAGCAGCCAGCGGACTAGCGGAGATACGCAGTATTTT. Amino acid sequence: CASSQRTSGDTQYF.